This T cell receptor (beta chain) was obtained from a study of technical replicates of blood from a few donors. V lost 3 bases and J 2 bases, leaving 13 bases between the germline ends. Germline V lookup: CDR1 KGHSH, CDR2 LQKENI. The CDR3 is 15 residues long. Assay: immunoSEQ multiplex PCR; the TCRdb copy retains only in-frame clones and omits some. Among just over 95,000 clones listed, about 94% were seen once. This clone appeared a single time. The sample comprised T cells isolated from PBMCs. The rearrangement uses TRBV18 and TRBJ1-1; TRBD1 is a possible D gene (5 bases). The TCR was taken from a human donor in good health. In DNA form, the CDR3 reads TGTGCCAGCTCACCCCTTGGAGGGGTAAACACTGAAGCTTTCTTT. Amino acids: CASSPLGGVNTEAFF. Full variable domain (remainder filled in from reference TRBV18 and TRBJ1-1): NAGVMQNPRHLVRRRGQEARLRCSPMKGHSHVYWYRQLPEEGLKFMVYLQKENIIDESGMPKERFSAEFPKEGPSILRIQQVVRGDSAAYFCASSPLGGVNTEAFFGQGTRLTVV.